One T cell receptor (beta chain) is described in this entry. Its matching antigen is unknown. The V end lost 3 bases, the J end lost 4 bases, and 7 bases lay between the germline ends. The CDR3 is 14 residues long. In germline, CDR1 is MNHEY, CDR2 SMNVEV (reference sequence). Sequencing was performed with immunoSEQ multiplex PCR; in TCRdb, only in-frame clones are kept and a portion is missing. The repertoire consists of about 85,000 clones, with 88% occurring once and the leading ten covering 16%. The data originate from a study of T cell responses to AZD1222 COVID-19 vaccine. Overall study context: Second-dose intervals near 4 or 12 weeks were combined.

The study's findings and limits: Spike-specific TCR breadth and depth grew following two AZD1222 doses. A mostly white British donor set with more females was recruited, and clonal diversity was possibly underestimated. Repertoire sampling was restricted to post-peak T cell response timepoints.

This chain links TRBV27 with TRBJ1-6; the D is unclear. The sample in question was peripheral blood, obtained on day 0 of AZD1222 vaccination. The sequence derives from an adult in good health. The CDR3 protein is CASSFTTYNSPLHF. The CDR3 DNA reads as TGTGCCAGCAGTTTCACAACTTATAATTCACCCCTCCACTTT.